The clone carrying this T cell receptor beta chain was seen only a few times. Its antigen remains unidentified. Each cDNA molecule carried a unique molecular identifier. TCRdb reprocessed the 5' RACE reads with MiXCR, giving one entry per CDR3 protein. Here the sample spans tens of thousands of distinct CDR3 sequences, 5% to 6.5% being singletons. These data belong to a study of early T cells in non-severe SARS-CoV-2 infection. At the level of the study: The sequenced material was bulk RNA from unsorted whole blood, and its chains were unpaired. Study-wide findings and caveats: The VDJdb matching leaned toward anti-spike CD8 responses and overlooked private and CD4 specificities.

Sequenced sample: whole blood. The sequence came from an adult who was a healthcare worker with PCR-confirmed SARS-CoV-2 infection or an uninfected control (not recorded which).

The DNA for the CDR3 is TGTGCCAGCAGCAAAAGTCGGGGCGTCGGAAACATTCAGTACTTC. Translating gives CASSKSRGVGNIQYF. V and J are TRBV2 and TRBJ2-4; D might be TRBD1 or TRBD2, each matching 5 bases. V lost 6 bases, J lost 6 bases, and 18 bases lay in between. In germline, CDR1 is SNHLY, CDR2 FYNNEI. This CDR3 region has 15 residues.